This T cell receptor beta chain was sequenced in a study of vaccination effects on CD4 cells after COVID-19 (dated by TCRdb to the early 2020s). For the wider study: Across the study, the median time from the second dose to post-vaccine sampling was 72 days (range 14 to 241). SARS-CoV-2 spike-specific CD4+ TCR repertoires from before and after mRNA vaccination were compared in COVID-19 convalescent patients and in infection-naive vaccine recipients. A total of around eleven COVID-19 convalescent patients and a handful of SARS-CoV-2-naive healthy vaccine recipients were included in the full study. Cultures from other donors in the study were sequenced with the Oncomine TCR Beta short-read assay on an Illumina iSeq 100. Overall study outcomes, separate from this receptor: Only a small number of convalescent patients were included, and no early post-infection timepoints were available, which limited the study. Among healthy vaccine recipients, nearly all vaccine-induced clones were SARS-CoV-2 mono-reactive, and only 1 of 255 was cross-reactive with common cold coronaviruses. At late post-vaccination timepoints, both infection-induced and vaccine-induced clones showed marked clonal contraction, consistent with waning T cell responses.

Of note for this clone: The antigen it binds to is not known. Per-nucleotide qualities are absent, and no much larger clonotype sits a single base away.

The library relied on the immunoSEQ multiplex PCR assay. DNA from the CD4+ T cells that had been cultured and isolated underwent TCR beta CDR3 sequencing. The authors processed their data as follows. Non-productive TCR sequences were removed and reads were trimmed to the CDR3 region, keeping CDR3s of at least 7 amino acids. Antigen-specific clonotypes were identified with the MANAFEST web app by comparing expansion in peptide wells against reference cultures. To count as positive, a clone had to show expansion at FDR<0.05 compared with the reference and with all other wells, an odds ratio above 5, and a frequency above 0.1% in two replicate wells. A clonotype was defined as cross-reactive if the clonotype was significantly expanded both in SARS-CoV-2 spike wells and in at least one common cold coronavirus spike condition. Levenshtein distance calculated with the stringdist R package was used to assess CDR3 similarity, and unrooted trees were constructed with ape in R 3.6.1. The clones in this table, taken by TCRdb from immuneACCESS, are in-frame only. Not every clone is retained; where verified, under half of the shortfall comes from an unresolved V gene, and the cause of the rest is unknown. V, J and clone size were drawn from that table, and D and trimming were deduced from the DNA. Within this sample are approximately 13,000 clones, with 72% of them counted one time only. Over 8.5% of the sample belongs to the ten largest clones.

To identify antigen-specific CD4+ T cell clonotypes by their expansion, the ViraFEST assay first stimulated PBMC with viral peptide pools and then applied TCR sequencing. After around ten days of culture, CD4+ T cells were isolated with the EasySep CD4+ T cell isolation kit. Each participant received two doses of an mRNA SARS-CoV-2 vaccine, either BNT162b2 or mRNA-1273. The absence of prior SARS-CoV-2 infection in healthy vaccine recipients was confirmed by negative nucleocapsid antibodies before and after vaccination. Two million PBMC per well were cultured with around 10 ug/ml peptides in IMDM containing approximately 4.6% human AB serum, around 9.7 IU/ml IL-2 and gentamicin. On days 3 and 7, half of the culture medium was replaced with fresh IL-2-containing medium. Unless otherwise noted, each peptide stimulation condition was cultured in triplicate wells. PBMC were separated from whole blood using Ficoll-Paque Plus gradient centrifugation and were then either cryopreserved at -140C or used fresh. The spike proteins of SARS-CoV-2 and of the common cold coronaviruses HCoV-NL63, HCoV-OC43 and HCoV-229E were spanned by overlapping peptide pools. The QIAamp micro DNA kit was used to extract genomic DNA from the cultured CD4+ T cells.

The germline V gene supplies CDR1 MNHEY and CDR2 SVGAGI. V and J lose 0 bases and 6 bases, and a span of 9 bases separates them. The CDR3 numbers 13 residues from cysteine through phenylalanine. The kept DNA is CDR3 alone, 39 bases in frame from the first base. Sample: CD4+ T cells from PBMCs cultured with SARS-CoV-2 spike peptides, taken after COVID-19 vaccination. Per the publication, the cell subset or site label means: SARS-CoV-2 spike overlapping peptide pool stimulation. The origin of this receptor is a human donor who received a COVID-19 vaccine. This chain is built from TRBV6-5 and TRBJ2-7; TRBD2 might be the D gene, on 5 matching bases. The CDR3: CASSYSRGFEQYF. In nucleotide form, the sequence is TGTGCCAGCAGTTACTCGAGAGGGTTCGAGCAGTACTTC.